What follows are 30 T cell receptor beta chains derived from one specimen sequenced in a study of blood T cell repertoires in COVID-19. Measured with immunoSEQ multiplex PCR; TCRdb has only the in-frame clones, and not every one. The repertoire holds under 250,000 clones, with roughly 87% as singletons. Sequencing was done on a sample of peripheral blood. The source of these receptors is a man aged 18 to 29 with active or convalescent COVID-19.

The rearrangement uses TRBV7-8 and TRBJ2-7; D gene uncertain. The germline V gene encodes CDR1 SGHVS and CDR2 FQNEAQ. This CDR3 has 14 amino acids. V lost 1 base and J lost 0, with 7 bases in between. CDR3 DNA: TGTGCCAGCAGCTTAGGGTATAGCTCCTACGAGCAGTACTTC. Protein product: CASSLGYSSYEQYF.

The chain couples TRBV7-2 to TRBJ2-7; D perhaps matches TRBD2 (5 bases). CDR1 SGHTA and CDR2 FQGNSA come from the germline V gene. The CDR3 loop spans 14 amino acids. The V gene lost 5 bases and the J gene lost 2 bases, with 13 bases spanning the gap. This CDR3 reads CASSPPDGTYEQYF. In DNA form, the CDR3 reads TGTGCCAGCAGCCCCCCGGACGGGACCTACGAGCAGTACTTC.

The gene calls are TRBV4-3 and TRBJ2-3; TRBD2 matches at 10 bases. This CDR3 region has 17 residues. Germline V gene sequence: CDR1 LGHNA, CDR2 YSLEER. V gave up 6 bases and J gave up 7 bases; unmatched junction bases: 16. The CDR3 is CASRKEREGLGGYTQYF. Written as DNA, the CDR3 is TGCGCCAGCAGGAAGGAGCGGGAGGGGCTGGGGGGCTATACGCAGTATTTT.

V usage is TRBV14 and J usage is TRBJ1-1; perhaps TRBD1 as D (6 bases). V lost 6 bases, J lost 5 bases, and 13 bases lay in between. The CDR3 totals 13 residues. Germline CDR1 is SGHDN and CDR2 is FVKESK. This CDR3 is CASRQGWRTEAFF. In nucleotides, the CDR3 is TGTGCCAGCAGACAGGGTTGGAGAACTGAAGCTTTCTTT.

The chain links TRBV29-1 to TRBJ2-1; 9 nucleotides agree with TRBD2. CDR1 is SQVTM and CDR2 is ANQGSEA in the germline V gene. Germline trimming cut 7 bases from V and 6 bases from J; bases unmatched to any gene: 10. This CDR3 is built from 14 residues. The CDR3 nucleotides read TGCAGCGCAGCCGGGACTAGCTTCCTCAATGAGCAGTTCTTC. Its protein product is CSAAGTSFLNEQFF.

This clone was seen just once. This sequence joins TRBV28 and TRBJ2-3; D is possibly TRBD2 (6 bases). The CDR3 loop spans 18 amino acids. The germline V gene encodes CDR1 MDHEN and CDR2 SYDVKM. Trimming left V 6 bases short and J 2 bases short, with 24 bases between. CDR3 protein: CASSTPGASARFTDTQYF. Here the CDR3 DNA reads TGTGCCAGCAGCACACCGGGCGCTAGCGCCAGATTCACAGATACGCAGTATTTT.

This clone appeared a few times. V and J are TRBV11-2 and TRBJ1-5, with 7 bases matching TRBD1. The CDR3 has 13 residues. The germline gives CDR1 SGHAT, CDR2 FQNNGV. The trim removed 3 bases at V and 7 bases at J, leaving 3 bases unmatched. The CDR3: CASSFDRAQPQHF. Written as DNA, the CDR3 is TGTGCCAGCAGCTTTGACAGGGCACAGCCCCAGCATTTT.

This chain joins TRBV5-5 and TRBJ1-4; TRBD1 is a possible D gene (6 bases). Germline CDR1 and CDR2: SGHKS and YYEKEE (reference sequence). The ends were cut back, 0 bases at V and 8 bases at J, with 14 bases in the middle. This CDR3 contains 15 residues. In nucleotides, the CDR3 is TGTGCCAGCAGCTTGGCCATAAGGACAGACGAAAAACTGTTTTTT. This translates into CASSLAIRTDEKLFF.

The J gene is TRBJ1-1, the V gene TRBV27; 8 nucleotides align to TRBD1. V shed 7 bases and J 1 base; nucleotides not matched to a gene: 2. Germline V gene lookup returns CDR1 MNHEY and CDR2 SMNVEV (reference sequence). CDR3 length equals 13 residues. The chain's CDR3 is CASKTGANTEAFF. CDR3 nucleotide sequence: TGTGCCAGCAAGACAGGGGCGAACACTGAAGCTTTCTTT.

The genes are TRBV5-1 and TRBJ1-5, with TRBD1 matching over 7 bases. Germline V gives CDR1 SGHRS, CDR2 YFSETQ. The junction had 5 bases not matched to a gene; V was cut back by 2 bases and J by 3 bases. The CDR3 spans 15 residues. CDR3 DNA: TGCGCCAGCAGCTTCGGGGACAGCCTCAATCAGCCCCAGCATTTT. It yields the protein CASSFGDSLNQPQHF.

V gene TRBV2 combines with J gene TRBJ2-3; TRBD1 agrees at 8 bases. Germline CDR1 reads SNHLY; CDR2 reads FYNNEI. After removal of 4 bases from V and 5 bases from J, the junction contained 11 bases not matched to a gene. CDR3 length: 16 amino acids. This CDR3 is CASSGQTGAVEDTQYF. The CDR3 nucleotides are TGTGCCAGCAGTGGACAGACAGGGGCGGTGGAAGATACGCAGTATTTT.

The chain carries TRBV2 and TRBJ1-5; D ambiguous. Trimming took 3 bases from V and 2 from J, leaving 8 bases between them. There are 14 residues in the CDR3. Germline V gene lookup returns CDR1 SNHLY and CDR2 FYNNEI. CDR3 in DNA: TGTGCCAGCAGTGACATCGAGGGCAATCAGCCCCAGCATTTT. It is translated as CASSDIEGNQPQHF.

The chain links TRBV5-1 to TRBJ1-4, with D perhaps matching TRBD1 (5 bases). The length of the CDR3 is 13 residues. From germline, CDR1 is SGHRS and CDR2 YFSETQ. V lost 7 bases to trimming and J lost 7 bases, with 14 bases between them. The CDR3 loop is CASRVWGGEKLFF. For the CDR3, the DNA is TGCGCCAGCCGCGTATGGGGGGGTGAAAAACTGTTTTTT.

V usage is TRBV19 and J usage is TRBJ2-3; weak D call: TRBD2 (6 bases). This CDR3 has 16 residues. V gave up 3 bases and J gave up 5 bases, with 18 bases separating them. Per the germline V gene, CDR1 is LNHDA and CDR2 is SQIVND (reference sequence). DNA for the CDR3: TGTGCCAGTAGTATGCAGCGGGTCCAACGGGGAGATACGCAGTATTTT. Protein: CASSMQRVQRGDTQYF.

The V call is TRBV15, the J call TRBJ1-2; 7 nucleotides agree with TRBD1. Per the germline V gene, CDR1 is LNHNV and CDR2 is YYDKDF (reference sequence). The CDR3 contains 16 residues. V lost 0 bases to trimming and J lost 6 bases; unmatched junction nucleotides: 10. The CDR3 is CATSRDRRRGSHGYTF. CDR3 bases: TGTGCCACCAGCAGAGATCGTCGCAGGGGGTCTCATGGCTACACCTTC.

This clone was observed a handful of times. This chain uses TRBV2 with TRBJ1-1; D is perhaps TRBD1 (5 bases). CDR1 is SNHLY and CDR2 is FYNNEI in the germline V gene. V lost 6 bases, J lost 2 bases, and 16 bases lay in between. The CDR3 sequence is 15 residues long. CDR3 loop: CASRPTVGANTEAFF. CDR3 DNA: TGTGCCAGCAGGCCCACCGTAGGGGCAAACACTGAAGCTTTCTTT. Drawing the rest from reference TRBV2 and TRBJ1-1, the complete variable domain is EPEVTQTPSHQVTQMGQEVILRCVPISNHLYFYWYRQILGQKVEFLVSFYNNEISEKSEIFDDQFSVERPDGSNFTLKIRSTKLEDSAMYFCASRPTVGANTEAFFGQGTRLTVV.

The genes are TRBV19 and TRBJ1-1; 8 nucleotides match TRBD1. Germline V gives CDR1 LNHDA, CDR2 SQIVND (reference sequence). CDR3 length: 16 residues. The V and J ends lost 1 base and 1 base, in that order; junction bases with no gene match: 5. The CDR3 DNA is TGTGCCAGTAGTATAGCAGGGGGCATCGGGAACACTGAAGCTTTCTTT. Amino acids: CASSIAGGIGNTEAFF.

This chain uses TRBV6-5 with TRBJ1-2, with 7 bases aligning to TRBD1. Germline V gene data show CDR1 as MNHEY and CDR2 as SVGAGI. V shed 2 bases, J shed 8 bases, and the junction held 5 bases outside the gene matches. The CDR3 has 13 amino acids. The CDR3 is CASSYRQGGGYTF. CDR3 nucleotide sequence: TGTGCCAGCAGTTACCGGCAGGGGGGAGGCTACACCTTC.

J is TRBJ2-2 and V is TRBV30; TRBD2 is a possible D gene (5 bases). This CDR3 has 14 amino acids. V was shortened by 2 bases and J by 4 bases, with 11 bases between the two germline ends. Germline V gives CDR1 GTSNPN, CDR2 SVGIG (reference sequence). In DNA form, the CDR3 reads TGTGCCTGGAGTAGAGGGCTCAGCACCGGGGAGCTGTTTTTT. Its protein product is CAWSRGLSTGELFF.

V is TRBV5-1 and J is TRBJ1-3, with D possibly matching TRBD1 (6 bases). Trimming pared 4 bases from V and 1 base from J, leaving 15 bases between. Germline V gene lookup returns CDR1 SGHRS and CDR2 YFSETQ. The CDR3 extends over 16 amino acids. This CDR3 is CASSQQGTGSGNTIYF. In DNA form, the CDR3 reads TGCGCCAGCAGCCAACAGGGCACAGGTTCTGGAAACACCATATATTTT.

The chain is built from TRBV4-3 and TRBJ1-4, with D unresolved. Germline CDR1 is LGHNA and CDR2 is YSLEER. The CDR3 totals 15 residues. The V and J ends lost 1 base and 6 bases respectively, with 12 bases between them. CDR3 DNA: TGCGCCAGCAGCCAAGTTGGGTTGGGCGATGAAAAACTGTTTTTT. Its protein is CASSQVGLGDEKLFF.

The rearrangement uses TRBV9 and TRBJ1-2; D possibly corresponds to TRBD1 (5 bases). From germline, CDR1 is SGDLS and CDR2 YYNGEE. Trimming removed 0 bases at V and 4 bases at J, with 10 bases between. The CDR3 sequence is 14 residues long. The CDR3: CASSVDGGSYGYTF. Here the CDR3 DNA reads TGTGCCAGCAGCGTAGATGGGGGGAGCTATGGCTACACCTTC.

The chain has TRBV7-3 and TRBJ2-3, with 7 bases fitting TRBD2. The ends lost 4 bases at V and 2 bases at J; junction bases unmatched: 9. Looked up from germline, CDR1 is SGHTA and CDR2 is FQGTGA. CDR3 length equals 16 residues. CDR3 nucleotides: TGTGCCAGCAGCTCCGGCGGGGGTAAAAACACAGATACGCAGTATTTT. Translated: CASSSGGGKNTDTQYF.

This clone appeared a single time. This chain links TRBV6-5 with TRBJ1-1; D unresolved. This CDR3 has 14 amino acids. Per the germline V gene, CDR1 is MNHEY and CDR2 is SVGAGI. V shed 4 bases and J shed 0 bases, with 9 bases lying between them. The CDR3 sequence is CASSSHLVNTEAFF. CDR3 sequence (DNA): TGTGCCAGCAGTTCGCACTTGGTGAACACTGAAGCTTTCTTT.

J is TRBJ2-3 and V is TRBV3-1 (or the pseudogene TRBV3-2); 8 bases agree with TRBD2. The junction had 9 bases not matched to a gene; V was cut back by 5 bases and J by 2 bases. CDR3 size: 16 residues. Germline lookup yields CDR1 LGHDT and CDR2 YNNKEL (reference sequence). The CDR3 spells CASSIWREVNTDTQYF. As DNA, the CDR3 is TGTGCCAGCAGCATATGGCGGGAGGTTAACACAGATACGCAGTATTTT.

The V call is TRBV11-2, the J call TRBJ2-5, with D possibly TRBD2 on 6 matching bases. Trimming removed 5 bases from V and 2 bases from J, with 9 bases in between. Germline V gene data show CDR1 as SGHAT and CDR2 as FQNNGV. CDR3 size: 13 residues. This CDR3 reads CASSASGQETQYF. The DNA for the CDR3 is TGTGCCAGCAGCGCCAGCGGGCAAGAGACCCAGTACTTC.

V gene TRBV6-4 combines with J gene TRBJ2-5; TRBD2 agrees at 12 bases. The CDR3 is made up of 17 amino acids. Germline assignment: CDR1 MRHNA and CDR2 SNTAGT. V was clipped by 6 bases and J by 2 bases; unmatched bases: 10. CDR3 loop: CASRDRGLAGCQETQYF. CDR3 in DNA: TGTGCCAGCAGAGACCGAGGACTAGCGGGGTGTCAAGAGACCCAGTACTTC.

The sample holds a few counts of this clone. The genes are TRBV5-1 and TRBJ1-1; D might be TRBD1 (5 bases). The CDR3 totals 13 residues. Looked up from germline, CDR1 is SGHRS and CDR2 is YFSETQ. Trimming removed 2 bases from V and 2 bases from J, with 7 bases in between. The CDR3 spells CASSFTGNTEAFF. The DNA for the CDR3 is TGCGCCAGCAGCTTTACAGGTAACACTGAAGCTTTCTTT.

This chain joins TRBV20-1 and TRBJ2-7, with 7 bases fitting TRBD1. The CDR3 extends over 14 amino acids. The V and J ends lost 3 bases and 4 bases, in that order; junction bases with no gene match: 9. The germline CDR1 and CDR2 sequences are DFQATT and SNEGSKA (reference sequence). CDR3 nucleotides: TGCAGTGCTAGTGACAGGGATGTATTGTACGAGCAGTACTTC. Its translation: CSASDRDVLYEQYF.

V is TRBV28 and J is TRBJ1-3; perhaps TRBD1 as D (5 bases). Trimming cost V 6 bases and J 5 bases, with 11 bases left between them. Germline V lookup: CDR1 MDHEN, CDR2 SYDVKM. The CDR3 extends over 13 amino acids. This CDR3 reads CASRGGSRNTIYF. The CDR3 nucleotides read TGTGCCAGCAGGGGGGGATCCAGAAACACCATATATTTT.